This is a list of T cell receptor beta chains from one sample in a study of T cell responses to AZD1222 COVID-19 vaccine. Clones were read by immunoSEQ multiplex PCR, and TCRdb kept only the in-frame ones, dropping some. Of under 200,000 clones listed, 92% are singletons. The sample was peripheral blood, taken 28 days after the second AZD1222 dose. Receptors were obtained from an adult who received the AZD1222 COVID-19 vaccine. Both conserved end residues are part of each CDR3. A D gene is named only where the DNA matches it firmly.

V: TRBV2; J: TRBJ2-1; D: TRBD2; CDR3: CASRGTSGSSYNEQFF
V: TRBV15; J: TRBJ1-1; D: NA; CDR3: CATSRDRSPTGAKAEAFF
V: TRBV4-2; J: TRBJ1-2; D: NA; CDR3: CASSQEGGNYGYTF
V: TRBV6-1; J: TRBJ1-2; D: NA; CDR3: CASSDIRRGDGYTF
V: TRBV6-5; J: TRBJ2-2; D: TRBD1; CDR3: CASKTGTGWSGELFF
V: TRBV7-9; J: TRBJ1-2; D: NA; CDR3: CASSTQTASDYGYTF
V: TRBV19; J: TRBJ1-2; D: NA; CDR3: CASSIGGGGQYGYTF
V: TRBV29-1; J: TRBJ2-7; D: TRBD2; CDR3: CSVGGTTSYEQYF
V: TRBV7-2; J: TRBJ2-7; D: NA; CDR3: CASSIFPTGAGPEQYF
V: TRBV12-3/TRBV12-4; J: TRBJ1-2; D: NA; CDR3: CASSPSPNYGYTF
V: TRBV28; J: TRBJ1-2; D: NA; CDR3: CASSGGSNYGYTF
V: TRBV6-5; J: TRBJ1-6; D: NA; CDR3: CASTSRADWGSLHF
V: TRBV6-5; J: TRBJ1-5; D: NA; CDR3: CASRPYSNQPQHF
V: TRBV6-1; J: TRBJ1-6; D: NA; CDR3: CASSDPHLSSYNSPLHF
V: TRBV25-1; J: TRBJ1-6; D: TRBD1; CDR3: CASSGQGITLHF
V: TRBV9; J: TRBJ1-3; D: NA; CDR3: CASSVGGRSSGNTIYF
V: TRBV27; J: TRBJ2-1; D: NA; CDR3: CASSYPPFNEQFF
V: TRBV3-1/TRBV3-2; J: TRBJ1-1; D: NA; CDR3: CASSLREMNTEAFF
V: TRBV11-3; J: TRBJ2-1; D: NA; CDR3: CASSSLASSYNEQFF
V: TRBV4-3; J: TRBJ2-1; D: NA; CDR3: CASSPLTGAGTPMFF
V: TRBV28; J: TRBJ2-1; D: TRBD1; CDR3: CASSQQGQHNEQFF
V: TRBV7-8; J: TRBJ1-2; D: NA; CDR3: CASSLRHLQVGYGYTF
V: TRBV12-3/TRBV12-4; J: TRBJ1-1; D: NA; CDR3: CASSFGGNTEAFF
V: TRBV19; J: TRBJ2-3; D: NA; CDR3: CASGPGKGRADTQYF
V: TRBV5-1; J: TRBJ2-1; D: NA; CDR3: CASSLSSGFNEQFF
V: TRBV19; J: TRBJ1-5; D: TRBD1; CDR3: CASSSPRDRGSAYSNQPQHF
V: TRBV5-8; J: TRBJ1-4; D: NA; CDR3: CASSSGRALNEKLFF
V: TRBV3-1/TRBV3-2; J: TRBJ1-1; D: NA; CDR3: CASSRGRVRANTEAFF
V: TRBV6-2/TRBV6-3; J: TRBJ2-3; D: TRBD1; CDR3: CASSHDRGSLSTDTQYF
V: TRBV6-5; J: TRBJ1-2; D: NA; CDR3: CASSYSRSEGNYGYTF
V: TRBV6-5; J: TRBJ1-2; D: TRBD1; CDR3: CASMGQGTGYTF
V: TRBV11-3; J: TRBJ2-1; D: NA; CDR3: CASSQWGDKANEQFF
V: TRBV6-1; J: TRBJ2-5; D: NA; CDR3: CASLSRQPGWETQYF
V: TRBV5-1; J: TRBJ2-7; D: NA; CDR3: CASSRDPSPEQYF
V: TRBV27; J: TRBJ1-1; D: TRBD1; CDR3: CASRTGGSWEAFF
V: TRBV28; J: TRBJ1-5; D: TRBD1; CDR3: CASSFGQGVDQPQHF
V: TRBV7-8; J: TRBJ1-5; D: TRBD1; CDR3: CASSLRRGLGQPQHF
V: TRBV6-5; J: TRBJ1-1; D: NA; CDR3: CASRPMGREPEAFF
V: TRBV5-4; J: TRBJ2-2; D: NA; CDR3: CATQDGYTGELFF
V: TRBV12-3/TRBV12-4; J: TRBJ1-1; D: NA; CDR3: CASSWRGNTEAFF
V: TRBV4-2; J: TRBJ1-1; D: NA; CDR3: CASSQDPGATEAFF
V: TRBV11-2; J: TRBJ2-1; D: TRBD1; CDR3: CASSLAGQGGRNEQFF
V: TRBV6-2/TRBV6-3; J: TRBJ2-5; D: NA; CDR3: CASSYRDIQETQYF
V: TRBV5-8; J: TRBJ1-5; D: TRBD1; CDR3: CATQTGMSNQPQHF